The 30 T cell receptor beta chains in this list originate from one sample, sequenced in a study of PD-1 blockade in mismatch repair-deficient tumors (dated by TCRdb to 2016 to 2017). The sample's time point label, in plain terms: peripheral blood 12 weeks after first pembrolizumab dose. Receptor amplification or capture employed the immunoSEQ multiplex PCR assay. The immuneACCESS repertoire file appears here via TCRdb, limited to in-frame rearrangements. These files lack a portion of the clones; in checked studies, under half of the deficit traces to unresolved V genes, and the cause of the others is not known. This sample lists some 84,000 clones; about 84% were detected once. The ten largest clones add up to roughly 2.6% of the sample. Sequences were derived from peripheral blood, sampled 12 weeks after starting pembrolizumab. These receptors were collected from an adult with mismatch repair-deficient cancer.

This clone was detected only once. The chain couples TRBV4-1 to TRBJ1-1; perhaps TRBD1 as D (6 bases). The V gene lost 3 bases and the J gene lost 0 bases, with 8 bases spanning the gap. Germline V gene data show CDR1 as MGHRA and CDR2 as YSYEKL. The CDR3 runs to 14 residues. Written as DNA, the CDR3 is TGCGCCAGCAGCCACCGACAGGTGAACACTGAAGCTTTCTTT. Amino acid sequence: CASSHRQVNTEAFF.

This clone has a single count. CDR3 protein: CASSRSVAGGELFF. The CDR3 DNA reads TGTGCCAGCAGTCGTTCCGTTGCGGGCGGGGAGCTGTTTTTT. The chain joins TRBV6-5 to TRBJ2-2; D perhaps matches TRBD2 (5 bases). Between the trimmed V and J ends, which lost 5 bases and 7 bases, there was a span of 14 bases. The germline gives CDR1 MNHEY, CDR2 SVGAGI. CDR3 length: 14 residues.

The genes are TRBV7-2 and TRBJ1-1, with a weak D call TRBD1 (5 bases). CDR3 length: 13 amino acids. Germline loops: CDR1 SGHTA, CDR2 FQGNSA. Deletions cut 6 bases from V and 4 bases from J, with 12 bases between. The CDR3: CASSGGPTTEAFF. In nucleotides, the CDR3 is TGTGCCAGCAGTGGGGGACCGACCACTGAAGCTTTCTTT. The whole variable domain, filled in from reference TRBV7-2 and TRBJ1-1, reads GAGVSQSPSNKVTEKGKDVELRCDPISGHTALYWYRQSLGQGLEFLIYFQGNSAPDKSGLPSDRFSAERTGGSVSTLTIQRTQQEDSAVYLCASSGGPTTEAFFGQGTRLTVV.

This chain uses TRBV5-7 with TRBJ1-1; D not resolved. TRBV5-7 is treated as an ORF (open reading frame) with a function not yet certain. Trimming pared 4 bases from V and 5 bases from J, leaving 9 bases between. This CDR3 has 12 residues. The CDR3 region has the DNA TGTGCCAGCAGCCGGTGGGGAACTGAAGCTTTCTTT. This codes for CASSRWGTEAFF.

V gene TRBV11-3 combines with J gene TRBJ2-1; a possible D gene is TRBD2 (5 bases). The V end was cut by 4 bases, the J end by 0 bases, with 16 bases between. CDR1 is SGHNT, CDR2 YENEEA, per germline. CDR3 size: 17 residues. The CDR3 reads CASSSLGLTSSYNEQFF. For the CDR3, the DNA is TGTGCCAGCAGCTCCCTTGGACTGACGAGCTCCTACAATGAGCAGTTCTTC.

This sequence joins TRBV15 and TRBJ2-7; maybe TRBD2 (6 bases). CDR1 and CDR2 (germline): LNHNV, YYDKDF (reference sequence). V lost 3 bases to trimming and J lost 5 bases, with 11 bases between them. CDR3 length equals 13 residues. CDR3 in DNA: TGTGCCACCAGCAGTAATGGGAGGAACGAGCAGTACTTC. Its translation: CATSSNGRNEQYF.

The chain has TRBV28 and TRBJ1-4; TRBD1 might be the D (6 bases). V lost 6 bases to trimming and J lost 8 bases, with 13 bases between them. CDR1 is MDHEN, CDR2 SYDVKM, per germline. This CDR3 spans 13 amino acids. In nucleotides, the CDR3 is TGTGCCAGCAGCAGCGCAGGGGACGAAAAACTGTTTTTT. This sequence encodes CASSSAGDEKLFF.

The CDR3 DNA reads TGTGCCAGCAGCTCCGCCCTAGGAACGGGTGGGGCCAACGTCCTGACTTTC. It codes for CASSSALGTGGANVLTF. The gene calls are TRBV7-2 and TRBJ2-6; no clear D. The length of the CDR3 is 17 residues. Per germline, CDR1 SGHTA and CDR2 FQGNSA. V shed 4 bases and J shed 3 bases, with 16 bases lying between them.

V gene TRBV10-3 combines with J gene TRBJ2-1; the match to TRBD2 covers 9 bases. This CDR3 is built from 20 residues. After removal of 8 bases from V and 0 bases from J, the junction contained 20 bases not matched to a gene. Per germline, CDR1 ENHRY and CDR2 SYGVKD. CDR3 protein: CAIPSFQSGRTWSSYNEQFF. Written as DNA, the CDR3 is TGTGCCATCCCCTCTTTTCAAAGCGGGAGGACGTGGAGCTCCTACAATGAGCAGTTCTTC.

As to this clone: At one end the junction does not follow the germline gene, possibly because of a read error. This rearrangement joins TRBV29-1 to TRBJ2-3; D unclear. CDR1 and CDR2 (germline): SQVTM, ANQGSEA. This CDR3 spans 12 amino acids. CDR3 coding DNA: TGCAGCGCTGAAGTTGGCGAGAATACGCAGTATTTT. It codes for CSAEVGENTQYF.

V usage is TRBV5-4 and J usage is TRBJ1-1; D remains unclear. V lost 4 bases and J 4 bases, leaving 23 bases between the germline ends. The germline gives CDR1 SGHNT, CDR2 YYREEE (reference sequence). This CDR3 has 17 residues. The CDR3 DNA reads TGTGCCAGCAGCGGGAAGCCACCGAGAGTCCAAGGCACTGAAGCTTTCTTT. This translates into CASSGKPPRVQGTEAFF.

The J gene is TRBJ2-3, the V gene TRBV25-1; TRBD2 might be the D (5 bases). This CDR3 contains 15 residues. Deletions cut 5 bases from V and 0 bases from J, with 12 bases between. Germline CDR1 is MGHDK and CDR2 is SYGVNS. The CDR3 here is CASSRSGRSTDTQYF. CDR3 nucleotide sequence: TGTGCCAGCAGTAGGTCGGGAAGAAGCACAGATACGCAGTATTTT.

This rearrangement joins TRBV14 to TRBJ1-5; D uncertain. The CDR3 has 12 amino acids. V lost 1 base, J lost 7 bases, and 5 bases lay in between. Germline V gives CDR1 SGHDN, CDR2 FVKESK. CDR3 in amino acids: CASSQGNQPQHF. DNA for the CDR3: TGTGCCAGCAGCCAAGGAAACCAGCCCCAGCATTTT.

The DNA for the CDR3 is TGTGCCAGCTCACCCCCCTCTAGTAACTCACAAGAGACCCAGTACTTC. This sequence encodes CASSPPSSNSQETQYF. This rearrangement joins TRBV18 to TRBJ2-5, with D unresolved. V was clipped by 3 bases and J by 2 bases, with 16 bases between them. The CDR3 runs 16 residues. The germline gives CDR1 KGHSH, CDR2 LQKENI. Complete variable domain (other parts from reference TRBV18 and TRBJ2-5): NAGVMQNPRHLVRRRGQEARLRCSPMKGHSHVYWYRQLPEEGLKFMVYLQKENIIDESGMPKERFSAEFPKEGPSILRIQQVVRGDSAAYFCASSPPSSNSQETQYFGPGTRLLVL.

The chain couples TRBV7-9 to TRBJ2-3; 7 bases fit TRBD1. The CDR3 runs to 15 residues. Germline trimming cut 1 base from V and 6 bases from J; bases unmatched to any gene: 7. Germline V gives CDR1 SEHNR, CDR2 FQNEAQ (reference sequence). CDR3 sequence: CASSLEGARGDTQYF. The CDR3, as DNA: TGTGCCAGCAGCTTAGAGGGGGCCCGCGGGGATACGCAGTATTTT.

This clone was picked up a small number of times. This rearrangement joins TRBV6-6 to TRBJ2-1; D remains unclear. Trimming removed 6 bases from V and 9 bases from J, with 15 bases in between. There are 13 residues in the CDR3. Germline V gives CDR1 MNHNY, CDR2 SVGAGI (reference sequence). CDR3 DNA sequence: TGTGCCAGCAGGCGGACGTTTACATCTGAGCAGTTCTTC. It encodes CASRRTFTSEQFF.

This rearrangement joins TRBV19 to TRBJ2-5; D is uncertain. V lost 2 bases, J lost 5 bases, and 12 bases lay in between. The germline V gene encodes CDR1 LNHDA and CDR2 SQIVND (reference sequence). The CDR3 is 14 amino acids. CDR3 loop: CASSIYSSTETQYF. CDR3 nucleotide sequence: TGTGCCAGTAGTATATATTCTTCGACCGAGACCCAGTACTTC.

V gene TRBV6-5 combines with J gene TRBJ1-3; maybe TRBD1 (5 bases). The CDR3 totals 15 residues. V lost 6 bases to trimming and J lost 2 bases, with 14 bases between them. Germline loops: CDR1 MNHEY, CDR2 SVGAGI. CDR3 amino acids: CASRTKGFAGNTIYF. DNA for the CDR3: TGTGCCAGCAGGACGAAGGGGTTTGCTGGAAACACCATATATTTT.

The J gene is TRBJ1-2, the V gene TRBV2; TRBD1 is a possible D gene (5 bases). Germline-derived CDR1 and CDR2 are SNHLY and FYNNEI. CDR3 length equals 11 residues. Trimming shortened V by 11 bases and J by 4 bases, and 11 bases separated the two germline ends. The CDR3 coding sequence is TGTGCCGGACGGGGGTCCTATGGCTACACCTTC. The encoded protein is CAGRGSYGYTF.

The V and J genes are TRBV7-2 and TRBJ2-7; D uncertain. Per the germline V gene, CDR1 is SGHTA and CDR2 is FQGNSA. The CDR3 loop spans 15 amino acids. Trimming took 1 base from V and 7 from J, leaving 17 bases between them. As DNA, the CDR3 is TGTGCCAGCAGCTTAGATACCGCAAGTTTCGATGAGCAGTACTTC. It encodes CASSLDTASFDEQYF.

The V call is TRBV7-6, the J call TRBJ2-1; 14 bases fit TRBD2. V lost 4 bases to trimming and J lost 10 bases; unmatched junction nucleotides: 6. CDR3 length equals 15 residues. CDR1 is SGHVS and CDR2 is FNYEAQ in the germline V gene. CDR3 nucleotide sequence: TGTGCCAGCAGCTCGGGACTAGCGGGAGCACGGGAGCAGTTCTTC. It translates to CASSSGLAGAREQFF. Complete variable domain (other parts from reference TRBV7-6 and TRBJ2-1): GAGVSQSPRYKVTKRGQDVALRCDPISGHVSLYWYRQALGQGPEFLTYFNYEAQQDKSGLPNDRFSAERPEGSISTLTIQRTEQRDSAMYRCASSSGLAGAREQFFGPGTRLTVL.

The chain employs TRBV14 and TRBJ2-2; 9 bases line up with TRBD2. Per germline, CDR1 SGHDN and CDR2 FVKESK. With 0 bases clipped from V and 9 bases from J, the junction kept 8 bases outside the gene matches. CDR3 size: 16 residues. The CDR3 sequence is CASSQDAVAGVRELFF. The CDR3 nucleotides read TGTGCCAGCAGCCAAGACGCGGTAGCGGGAGTTCGGGAGCTGTTTTTT.

This chain links TRBV14 with TRBJ2-1, with D maybe TRBD1 (6 bases). Trimming shortened V by 3 bases and J by 0 bases, and 9 bases separated the two germline ends. This CDR3 is 15 amino acids long. Germline values: CDR1 SGHDN, CDR2 FVKESK. The DNA of the CDR3 is TGTGCCAGCAGCCAGACAGGACGCTCCTACAATGAGCAGTTCTTC. It specifies CASSQTGRSYNEQFF.

The rearrangement links TRBV19 to TRBJ2-4, with 7 bases lining up with TRBD1. Germline assignment: CDR1 LNHDA and CDR2 SQIVND (reference sequence). CDR3 length equals 16 residues. The V segment lost 3 bases and the J segment 8 bases; nucleotides outside the gene matches: 13. CDR3 sequence reads: CASSIRNRDRGYIQYF. The CDR3 DNA sequence: TGTGCCAGTAGTATTAGGAACCGGGACAGAGGATACATTCAGTACTTC.

The J gene is TRBJ2-3, the V gene TRBV5-4; TRBD1 matches at 7 bases. With V trimmed by 9 bases and J by 3 bases, 13 bases remained unmatched. The CDR3 is 15 amino acids. The V gene's germline CDR1 is SGHNT and CDR2 YYREEE (reference sequence). DNA for the CDR3: TGTGCCATCTCCCGCCGGGACAGTAGAACAGATACGCAGTATTTT. Residues: CAISRRDSRTDTQYF.

The chain is built from TRBV2 and TRBJ2-1, with D tentatively TRBD1 (5 bases). The CDR3 contains 16 residues. V was trimmed by 1 base and J by 1 base, leaving 11 bases between them. The germline gives CDR1 SNHLY, CDR2 FYNNEI. CDR3 sequence: CASSEGRQISYNEQFF. CDR3 bases: TGTGCCAGCAGTGAAGGGAGACAGATATCCTACAATGAGCAGTTCTTC.

The V call is TRBV6-5, the J call TRBJ1-2, with D maybe TRBD1 (6 bases). The CDR3 consists of 13 residues. V was shortened by 6 bases and J by 6 bases, with 14 bases between the two germline ends. Per the germline V gene, CDR1 is MNHEY and CDR2 is SVGAGI. The CDR3 sequence: CASSRGQPDGYTF. The CDR3 DNA sequence: TGTGCCAGCAGCAGGGGCCAACCAGATGGCTACACCTTC.

The V call is TRBV5-6, the J call TRBJ2-5; D possibly matches TRBD1 or TRBD2 (5 bases each). Matching the DNA end better, TRBJ2-7 makes the J call doubtful. Looked up from germline, CDR1 is SGHDT and CDR2 is YYEEEE. The CDR3 length is 15 residues. Written as DNA, the CDR3 is TGTGCCAGCAGCACATACCGGGACCCTTCCTACGAGCAGTACTTC. This sequence encodes CASSTYRDPSYEQYF.

This chain joins TRBV29-1 and TRBJ1-2; D uncertain. CDR1 is SQVTM and CDR2 is ANQGSEA in the germline V gene. CDR3 length: 16 amino acids. The V end lost 0 bases, the J end lost 4 bases, and 18 bases lay between the germline ends. The CDR3 sequence: CSVEEEGLLFSYGYTF. The DNA for the CDR3 is TGCAGCGTTGAAGAGGAAGGCCTACTCTTCTCCTATGGCTACACCTTC.

V is TRBV7-3 and J is TRBJ2-2; TRBD1 matches at 7 bases. Germline trimming cut 5 bases from V and 8 bases from J; bases unmatched to any gene: 11. Germline values: CDR1 SGHTA, CDR2 FQGTGA. CDR3 length: 15 amino acids. Here the CDR3 reads CASSPTGFRGGELFF. The CDR3 nucleotides are TGTGCCAGCAGCCCGACAGGGTTCAGAGGAGGGGAGCTGTTTTTT. The full variable domain, in which reference TRBV7-3 and TRBJ2-2 provide the parts outside the CDR3, is GAGVSQTPSNKVTEKGKYVELRCDPISGHTALYWYRQSLGQGPEFLIYFQGTGAADDSGLPNDRFFAVRPEGSVSTLKIQRTERGDSAVYLCASSPTGFRGGELFFGEGSRLTVL.